This TCR beta chain was observed in a study of vaccination effects on CD4 cells after COVID-19. Study results and caveats: Only a single clone (1 of 255 vaccine-induced clones in healthy vaccinees) cross-reacted with common cold coronaviruses. Limitations: small convalescent group and missing early post-infection timepoints.

Viral peptide pool expansion of antigen-specific CD4+ T cells preceded sequencing in the ViraFEST assay. Upon completion of 10 days in culture, CD4+ T cells were isolated. The vaccine given was either BNT162b2 or mRNA-1273, in two doses. Using immunoSEQ multiplex PCR, the repertoire was profiled, and TCRdb retains in-frame clones only, with some absent. The table includes some 30,000 clones, 65% detected once. CDR3 length equals 15 residues. Trimming removed 6 bases at V and 1 base at J, with 12 bases between. Germline CDR1 and CDR2: SNHLY and FYNNEI. On this clone itself: What it binds is not known.

The gene calls are TRBV2 and TRBJ2-2; D may be TRBD1 or TRBD2 (5 bases each). This clonotype was sampled from a human donor who received a COVID-19 vaccine. Sample: CD4+ T cells from PBMCs cultured with SARS-CoV-2 spike peptides, taken after COVID-19 vaccination. CDR3 region: CASRTAVLNTGELFF. CDR3 DNA sequence: TGTGCCAGCAGGACAGCGGTCTTGAACACCGGGGAGCTGTTTTTT.